This is a list of T cell receptor beta chains from one sample in a study of blood T cell repertoires in COVID-19. Here immunoSEQ multiplex PCR was the method, and the copy in TCRdb shows in-frame clones only, minus some. The table records about 220,000 clones, 75% to 90% of them present only once. The specimen was PBMCs or T cells enriched from blood (not recorded which). These receptors originate from a woman aged 18-29 years in a cohort exposed to, infected with or recovered from COVID-19 (not recorded which). The CDR3 runs from the conserved cysteine through the conserved F or W. A D gene is named only where the DNA matches it firmly. Expanded clones get a size class; other rows say once, few or many, or leave the size out.

NA,NA,TRBJ1-4,TRBV24-1,CATSDPSGTKLFF,TGTGCCACCAGTGACCCATCCGGGACTAAACTGTTTTTT
TRBD1,NA,TRBJ1-2,TRBV6-5,CASRGQGAYGYTF,TGTGCCAGCAGAGGCCAGGGGGCGTATGGCTACACCTTC
TRBD2,NA,TRBJ2-3,TRBV18,CASSRTSGSTDTQYF,TGTGCCAGCTCCCGGACTAGCGGGAGCACAGATACGCAGTATTTT
TRBD2,NA,TRBJ2-7,TRBV11-3,CASSPELAGEVYEQYF,TGTGCCAGCAGCCCGGAACTAGCGGGAGAGGTTTACGAGCAGTACTTC
NA,NA,TRBJ1-3,TRBV6-5,CASSYSTGTSGNTIYF,TGTGCCAGCAGTTACTCTACAGGTACATCGGGAAACACCATATATTTT
NA,NA,TRBJ1-3,TRBV5-4,CASSHDMSSGNTIYF,TGTGCCAGCAGCCACGATATGAGCTCTGGAAACACCATATATTTT
TRBD1,NA,TRBJ1-5,TRBV4-2,CASSQDPGTGQNQPQHF,TGTGCCAGCAGCCAAGATCCTGGGACAGGGCAGAATCAGCCCCAGCATTTT
NA,NA,TRBJ2-1,TRBV11-2,CASSLVGSLNEQFF,TGTGCCAGCAGCTTAGTTGGTTCACTAAATGAGCAGTTCTTC
NA,NA,TRBJ2-3,TRBV11-2,CASSLDLTDTQYF,TGTGCCAGCAGCTTAGACCTCACAGATACGCAGTATTTT
NA,NA,TRBJ1-3,TRBV19,CASSIDIPSYSGNTIYF,TGTGCCAGTAGTATAGACATACCATCCTACTCTGGAAACACCATATATTTT
TRBD1,NA,TRBJ1-1,TRBV19,CASSIDQGTGRTEAFF,TGTGCCAGTAGTATAGATCAAGGGACAGGGAGAACTGAAGCTTTCTTT
NA,NA,TRBJ2-5,TRBV4-1,CASSQEPGLQETQYF,TGCGCCAGCAGCCAAGAACCAGGGTTACAAGAGACCCAGTACTTC
NA,NA,TRBJ1-6,TRBV6-5,CASSFKGLESPLHF,TGTGCCAGCAGTTTCAAGGGGTTAGAATCACCCCTCCACTTT
NA,NA,TRBJ1-1,TRBV6-5,CASTEITGTEAFF,TGTGCCAGCACCGAAATTACCGGCACTGAAGCTTTCTTT
NA,NA,TRBJ1-2,TRBV28,CASGSQGHYGYTF,TGTGCCAGCGGGTCACAGGGTCACTATGGCTACACCTTC
NA,few,TRBJ1-1,TRBV7-9,CASSHSNTEAFF,TGTGCCAGCAGCCACAGTAACACTGAAGCTTTCTTT
NA,NA,TRBJ1-2,TRBV28,CASSLLDSNYGYTF,TGTGCCAGCAGTTTATTAGACAGTAACTATGGCTACACCTTC
NA,few,TRBJ2-5,TRBV28,CASSLPLGGVGGQYF,TGTGCCAGCAGTTTACCCCTAGGGGGGGTTGGGGGCCAGTACTTC
NA,NA,TRBJ2-1,TRBV19,CASRDGSSYNEQFF,TGTGCCAGTAGAGATGGGAGCTCCTACAATGAGCAGTTCTTC
NA,NA,TRBJ1-1,TRBV2,CASSIDSDTEAFF,TGTGCCAGCAGTATTGATAGCGACACTGAAGCTTTCTTT
TRBD1,NA,TRBJ1-2,TRBV27,CASSLYRDRGMDGYTF,TGTGCCAGCAGTTTATACCGGGACAGGGGTATGGATGGCTACACCTTC
TRBD1,NA,TRBJ1-5,TRBV19,CASSGSRDRGLYSNQPQHF,TGTGCCAGTAGTGGAAGCCGGGACAGGGGCCTCTATAGCAATCAGCCCCAGCATTTT
NA,NA,TRBJ2-3,TRBV5-1,CASSLPRGTQYF,TGCGCCAGCAGCTTGCCTCGGGGTACGCAGTATTTT
TRBD1,NA,TRBJ2-7,TRBV6-1,CASSEWDSAYEQYF,TGTGCCAGCAGTGAATGGGACAGCGCCTACGAGCAGTACTTC
TRBD1,NA,TRBJ1-2,TRBV29-1,CSVKGQVGHGYTF,TGCAGCGTCAAGGGACAGGTCGGACATGGCTACACCTTC
TRBD1,NA,TRBJ2-6,TRBV5-1,CASSWGTASGANVLTF,TGCGCCAGCAGCTGGGGGACAGCCTCTGGGGCCAACGTCCTGACTTTC
TRBD2,once,TRBJ2-1,TRBV6-5,CASSHTSGRVAEQFF,TGTGCCAGCAGCCATACTAGCGGGAGGGTTGCTGAGCAGTTCTTC
NA,NA,TRBJ1-5,TRBV29-1,CSPWPDSLNQPQHF,TGCAGCCCTTGGCCCGACAGCCTCAATCAGCCCCAGCATTTT
TRBD2,once,TRBJ2-1,TRBV6-1,CASSDQRDQFF,TGTGCCAGCAGTGACCAGCGGGATCAGTTCTTC
NA,NA,TRBJ1-2,TRBV6-5,CAYLAGVGYTF,TGTGCCTACCTCGCCGGGGTAGGCTACACCTTC
TRBD1,NA,TRBJ1-1,TRBV2,CASSRGLHTEAFF,TGTGCCAGCAGCAGGGGGCTACACACTGAAGCTTTCTTT
TRBD1,few,TRBJ1-5,TRBV28,CASSSISGRTGDNQPQHF,TGTGCCAGCAGCTCAATCTCCGGTCGGACAGGGGACAATCAGCCCCAGCATTTT
TRBD1,NA,TRBJ1-2,TRBV5-4,CASSVGQGEWGGYTF,TGTGCCAGCAGCGTAGGACAGGGCGAGTGGGGTGGCTACACCTTC
TRBD1,NA,TRBJ2-5,TRBV7-9,CASSLVTGVQTQYF,TGTGCCAGCAGTTTAGTGACAGGGGTTCAGACCCAGTACTTC
TRBD2,once,TRBJ2-5,TRBV7-6,CASSLRGLAGGLETQYF,TGTGCCAGCAGCTTAAGAGGACTAGCGGGGGGGCTCGAGACCCAGTACTTC
NA,NA,TRBJ2-5,TRBV6-5,CASTTGLIQETQYF,TGTGCCAGCACAACAGGACTAATACAAGAGACCCAGTACTTC
NA,NA,TRBJ2-7,TRBV5-1,CASSSTPGDNYEQYF,TGCGCCAGCAGCTCGACCCCTGGGGACAACTACGAGCAGTACTTC
NA,NA,TRBJ1-2,TRBV2,CATRGTNYGYTF,TGTGCCACAAGGGGGACTAACTATGGCTACACCTTC
TRBD1,NA,TRBJ1-3,TRBV7-2,CASSLVRDRPSSGNTIYF,TGTGCCAGCAGCTTAGTCCGGGACAGGCCGAGCTCTGGAAACACCATATATTTT
TRBD1,NA,TRBJ2-7,TRBV28,CASSPSPGTGYEQYF,TGTGCCAGCAGTCCCTCCCCAGGGACAGGGTACGAGCAGTACTTC
NA,once,TRBJ2-1,TRBV20-1,CSASGPIAVLYNEQFF,TGCAGTGCCAGTGGCCCAATAGCGGTCCTCTACAATGAGCAGTTCTTC
NA,NA,TRBJ1-5,TRBV19,CASSFHLSDNNQPQHF,TGTGCCAGTAGTTTCCACCTCTCGGACAACAATCAGCCCCAGCATTTT
NA,once,TRBJ1-6,TRBV10-2,CASRAGSSYNSPLHF,TGCGCCAGCAGGGCAGGTAGCTCCTATAATTCACCCCTCCACTTT
NA,NA,TRBJ2-5,TRBV5-1,CASSLKGEETQYF,TGCGCCAGCAGCTTGAAGGGGGAAGAGACCCAGTACTTC
TRBD1,NA,TRBJ1-4,TRBV6-5,CASTQGQGREKLFF,TGTGCCAGCACCCAGGGACAGGGAAGGGAAAAACTGTTTTTT
TRBD2,NA,TRBJ2-5,TRBV25-1,CASSESGGETQYF,TGTGCCAGCAGTGAATCGGGGGGGGAGACCCAGTACTTC
NA,NA,TRBJ2-3,TRBV4-2,CASSQGVAGPSTDTQYF,TGTGCCAGCAGCCAAGGTGTTGCGGGCCCTAGCACAGATACGCAGTATTTT
TRBD1,few,TRBJ1-2,TRBV6-5,CASRMGQEFDGYTF,TGTGCCAGCAGGATGGGACAGGAGTTCGATGGCTACACCTTC
NA,NA,TRBJ1-5,TRBV6-4,CASSETDSNQPQHF,TGTGCCAGCAGCGAGACAGATAGCAATCAGCCCCAGCATTTT
NA,NA,TRBJ1-3,TRBV5-8,CASSFKGNTIYF,TGTGCCAGCAGCTTTAAAGGAAACACCATATATTTT
NA,NA,TRBJ1-3,TRBV28,CASSSHPPGAGNTIYF,TGTGCCAGCAGTTCACACCCCCCAGGGGCTGGAAACACCATATATTTT
TRBD1,NA,TRBJ1-5,TRBV3-1/TRBV3-2,CASSQEGTASNQPQHF,TGTGCCAGCAGCCAAGAAGGGACAGCTAGCAATCAGCCCCAGCATTTT
NA,NA,TRBJ1-1,TRBV5-1,CASSWGQQNTEAFF,TGCGCCAGCAGCTGGGGACAACAGAACACTGAAGCTTTCTTT
NA,NA,TRBJ1-2,TRBV19,CASSDRPSYGYTF,TGTGCCAGTAGTGACAGGCCTTCCTATGGCTACACCTTC
TRBD2,NA,TRBJ2-3,TRBV24-1,CATIEGGPRSDTQYF,TGTGCCACCATTGAGGGAGGGCCTAGGTCAGATACGCAGTATTTT
NA,once,TRBJ1-1,TRBV27,CASSFAFGREAFF,TGTGCCAGCAGTTTTGCCTTTGGGAGGGAAGCTTTCTTT
NA,NA,TRBJ1-5,TRBV6-5,CASGVVLNQPQHF,TGTGCCAGCGGAGTCGTACTCAATCAGCCCCAGCATTTT